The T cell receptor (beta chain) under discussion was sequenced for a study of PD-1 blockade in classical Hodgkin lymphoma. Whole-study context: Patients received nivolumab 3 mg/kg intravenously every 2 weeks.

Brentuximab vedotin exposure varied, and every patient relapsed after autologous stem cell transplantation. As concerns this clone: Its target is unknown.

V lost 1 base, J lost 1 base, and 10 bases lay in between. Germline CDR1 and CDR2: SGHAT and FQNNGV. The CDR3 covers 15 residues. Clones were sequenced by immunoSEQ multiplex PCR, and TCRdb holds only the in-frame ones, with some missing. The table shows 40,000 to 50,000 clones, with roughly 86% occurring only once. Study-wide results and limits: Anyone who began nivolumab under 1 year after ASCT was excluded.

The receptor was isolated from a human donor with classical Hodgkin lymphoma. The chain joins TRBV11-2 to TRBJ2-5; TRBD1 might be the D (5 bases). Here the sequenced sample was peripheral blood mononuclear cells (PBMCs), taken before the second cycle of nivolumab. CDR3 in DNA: TGTGCCAGCAGCTTAGGGATAGACAGCCAAGAGACCCAGTACTTC. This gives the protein CASSLGIDSQETQYF.